The 8 T cell receptor beta chains presented below share a single source sample, sequenced in a study of spatial heterogeneity in lung cancer. Specified time point: sample taken at primary tumor resection. These receptors are not linked to any known antigen. Study-level findings and limits: Mutation counts in tumors were tracked by counts of expanded intratumoral alpha and beta TCRs.

One entry per CDR3 protein results from TCRdb running MiXCR on the 5' RACE reads. This table holds over 5,500 distinct CDR3 sequences, roughly 15% found once. Sequenced material: lung tumor tissue, taken at surgery. The receptors stem from a male donor with early-stage non-small cell lung cancer.

In this sample, this clonotype turned up many times. This chain joins TRBV18 and TRBJ2-5, with a weak D call TRBD2 (6 bases). Germline V gene sequence: CDR1 KGHSH, CDR2 LQKENI. The CDR3 runs 13 residues. V gave up 6 bases and J gave up 3 bases, with 11 bases separating them. The CDR3 is CASSRDGEETQYF. The CDR3, as DNA: TGTGCCAGCTCGCGGGACGGAGAAGAGACCCAGTACTTC. The complete variable domain, with remaining parts taken from reference TRBV18 and TRBJ2-5, reads NAGVMQNPRHLVRRRGQEARLRCSPMKGHSHVYWYRQLPEEGLKFMVYLQKENIIDESGMPKERFSAEFPKEGPSILRIQQVVRGDSAAYFCASSRDGEETQYFGPGTRLLVL.

This clonotype is medium-sized within its sample. CDR3 nucleotides: TGTGCCATCAGAGTCGGACTAGCGACCTACAATGAGCAGTTCTTC. Encoded protein: CAIRVGLATYNEQFF. The chain is built from TRBV10-3 and TRBJ2-1, with TRBD2 identical over 9 bases. J lost 2 bases, V lost 6 bases, and 5 bases had no gene match. From germline, CDR1 is ENHRY and CDR2 SYGVKD. The length of the CDR3 is 15 residues.

This clonotype turned up a few times. CDR3 sequence (DNA): TGTGCCAGCAGCCTGGCTAGCGATGAGCAGTTCTTC. Its protein is CASSLASDEQFF. The chain is built from TRBV6-2 or TRBV6-3 and TRBJ2-1; a weak D match, TRBD2 (6 bases). This CDR3 comprises 12 residues. Trimming left V 6 bases short and J 8 bases short, with 11 bases between. Looked up from germline, CDR1 is MNHEY and CDR2 is SVGEGT.

This clonotype is judged medium-sized (0.01 to 0.1%). The rearrangement joins TRBV29-1 to TRBJ2-7; weak D call: TRBD2 (6 bases). Trimming removed 6 bases from V and 0 bases from J, with 15 bases in between. The CDR3 has 14 amino acids. Germline loops: CDR1 SQVTM, CDR2 ANQGSEA. The DNA of the CDR3 is TGCAGCGTGGTCGGTGGGGGGAGCTCCTACGAGCAGTACTTC. This sequence encodes CSVVGGGSSYEQYF.

In its sample, this clonotype was seen many times. This rearrangement joins TRBV30 to TRBJ1-3; D unresolved. The CDR3 sequence is 14 residues long. Germline values: CDR1 GTSNPN, CDR2 SVGIG (reference sequence). V was clipped by 4 bases and J by 0 bases, with 10 bases between them. This CDR3 reads CAWMWRSSGNTIYF. The CDR3 region has the DNA TGTGCCTGGATGTGGCGGAGCTCTGGAAACACCATATATTTT.

This clonotype was observed a few times. The chain couples TRBV5-1 to TRBJ2-1; no clear D. The V end lost 1 base, the J end lost 0 bases, and 11 bases lay between the germline ends. The CDR3 is made up of 16 amino acids. Per the germline V gene, CDR1 is SGHRS and CDR2 is YFSETQ. The CDR3 DNA reads TGCGCCAGCAGCTTGACTGCGGTTAGCTCCTACAATGAGCAGTTCTTC. Its translation: CASSLTAVSSYNEQFF.

By frequency in the sample, this clonotype is medium-sized. The rearrangement uses TRBV20-1 and TRBJ1-1; D is perhaps TRBD1 (6 bases). Germline-derived CDR1 and CDR2 are DFQATT and SNEGSKA (reference sequence). This CDR3 region has 13 residues. Trimming took 2 bases from V and 5 from J, leaving 12 bases between them. CDR3 nucleotides: TGCAGTGCTAGAAGCAGGGGAGGGACTGAAGCTTTCTTT. Protein product: CSARSRGGTEAFF.

By frequency in the sample, this clonotype is medium-sized. The chain recombines TRBV5-1 with TRBJ2-5; D is perhaps TRBD1 (6 bases). This CDR3 contains 15 residues. The V and J ends lost 2 bases and 5 bases respectively, with 16 bases between them. CDR1 SGHRS and CDR2 YFSETQ come from the germline V gene. The CDR3 reads CASSFAGTITETQYF. The CDR3 DNA reads TGCGCCAGCAGCTTCGCCGGGACAATCACGGAGACCCAGTACTTC.